This T cell receptor beta chain was retrieved from a study of T cell changes during pregnancy in multiple sclerosis. Trimming removed 0 bases from V and 5 bases from J, with 4 bases in between. This CDR3 has 13 residues. Germline V gene sequence: CDR1 MNHEY, CDR2 SVGAGI. Using immunoSEQ multiplex PCR, the repertoire was profiled, and TCRdb retains in-frame clones only, with some absent. The sample has about 87,000 clones; just over 90% are singletons. The sequence derives from a female donor in good health, enrolled as a control in a pregnancy study. The sample in question was peripheral blood, obtained in the third trimester of pregnancy. The V and J genes are TRBV6-5 and TRBJ1-4; D gene uncertain. The CDR3 protein is CASSYSGNEKLFF. CDR3 nucleotide sequence: TGTGCCAGCAGTTACTCCGGGAATGAAAAACTGTTTTTT.